This TCR beta chain was found in a study of blood T cell repertoires in COVID-19. About the research overall: COVID-19 samples from acute and convalescent phases originated in the United States, Italy and Spain. T cells, B-cell-depleted T cells, or PBMCs provided the cDNA or gDNA that served as material.

The V gene lost 3 bases and the J gene lost 5 bases, with 12 bases spanning the gap. Germline V gives CDR1 SGHTA, CDR2 FQGTGA. The length of the CDR3 is 14 residues. Authors' data handling: Estimation of nucleated cell counts was performed using reference gene primer amplification. Sequenced by immunoSEQ multiplex PCR; TCRdb stores in-frame clones only, minus some. The V and J calls and the clone size are those of that table, but D and trimming were determined from the DNA. The repertoire holds some 70,000 clones, around 86% seen once, with over 7.5% in the top ten. Specimen: peripheral blood. The rearrangement links TRBV7-3 to TRBJ2-3; D unclear. This receptor was identified in a man in his thirties or forties with acute or convalescent COVID-19. The CDR3 loop reads CASSLLSGEDTQYF. The CDR3 DNA reads TGTGCCAGCAGCTTGCTCAGTGGTGAAGATACGCAGTATTTT.